Included here is one T cell receptor beta chain sequence, with context. The CDR3 spans 16 residues. Between the trimmed V and J ends, which lost 4 bases and 7 bases, there was a span of 20 bases. Germline CDR1 MNHNS, CDR2 SASEGT. The entry originates in a study of quantifying T cell responses using KT2 cells. In the study overall: Reverse transcription used primers in the TCR alpha and beta constant regions.

A single-stranded UMI oligo with SP2 sequence was ligated to cDNA 3' ends. First-round PCR used four to five cycles and beta primers RC1.1 and RC1.2 covering TRBC1 and TRBC2. TCRdb called the UMI-ligation and nested PCR reads again in MiXCR, with one record for every CDR3 protein. In the table there are some 34,000 distinct CDR3 sequences, 10% to 13% of which are singletons. This receptor was taken from a human donor. Material for sequencing was PBMCs spiked with cells of the T cell clone KT2. V and J are TRBV6-1 and TRBJ2-1; the D is unclear. The CDR3 bases are TGTGCCAGCAGTGGACCCCCGGGCCGAGCCCGTAATGAGCAGTTCTTC. This translates into CASSGPPGRARNEQFF.